The clone carrying this TCR beta chain was observed a few times. No antigen is known for it. The entry originates in a study of cytomegalovirus exposure and HLA in healthy donors. In the study overall: The roughly 120 million unique TCR beta sequences, from about 170 million T cells, were found by an earlier analysis.

General study findings and limits: In a later analysis, a missense DCLRE1C variant was linked to TCR beta V- and J-gene trimming. Some TCR beta chains (around 160 of them) were listed as cytomegalovirus-associated.

V lost 0 bases and J lost 15, with 15 bases in between. Germline CDR1 reads SGHTA; CDR2 reads FQGNSA. This CDR3 is 13 amino acids long. The study ran its PCR with 60 Vbeta and 13 Jbeta primers. Using immunoSEQ multiplex PCR, the repertoire was profiled, and TCRdb retains in-frame clones only, with some absent. The profile shows 60,000 to 65,000 clones, around 80% of them singletons. The V call is TRBV7-2, the J call TRBJ2-1; a weak D match, TRBD1 (7 bases). The sample consisted of PBMCs. This sequence was found in a middle-aged woman in good health and CMV-seropositive. In DNA, the CDR3 is TGTGCCAGCAGCTTAGCCCCCGCGCAGGGGGGGTTCTTC. Translating gives CASSLAPAQGGFF. The full variable domain, completed using reference TRBV7-2 and TRBJ2-1, is GAGVSQSPSNKVTEKGKDVELRCDPISGHTALYWYRQSLGQGLEFLIYFQGNSAPDKSGLPSDRFSAERTGGSVSTLTIQRTQQEDSAVYLCASSLAPAQGGFFGPGTRLTVL.